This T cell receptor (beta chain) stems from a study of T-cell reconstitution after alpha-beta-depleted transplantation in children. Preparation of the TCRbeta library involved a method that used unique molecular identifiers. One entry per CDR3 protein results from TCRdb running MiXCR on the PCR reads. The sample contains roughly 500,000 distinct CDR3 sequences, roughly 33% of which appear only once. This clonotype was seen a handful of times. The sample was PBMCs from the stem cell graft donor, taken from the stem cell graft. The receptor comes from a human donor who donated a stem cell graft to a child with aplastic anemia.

CDR3 coding DNA: TGTGCCAGCTCATCTTACAGGGTGCGTAATTCACCCCTCCACTTT. Amino acid sequence: CASSSYRVRNSPLHF. The chain recombines TRBV18 with TRBJ1-6, with TRBD1 as a possible D gene (6 bases). The germline V and J ends were trimmed by 5 bases and 6 bases, with 14 bases remaining between them. Germline V CDR1 and CDR2: KGHSH, LQKENI. The CDR3 runs 15 residues.